The sequence of this TCR beta chain was determined in a study of beta chain features in type 1 diabetes. V gave up 6 bases and J gave up 8 bases, with 16 bases separating them. This CDR3 is built from 14 residues. Germline V gene lookup returns CDR1 SEHNR and CDR2 FQNEAQ (reference sequence). Whole-study findings and limits: HLA effects on TCRB rearrangement stayed unresolved here. Cells that show high TCR expression could be over-represented by cDNA sequencing. Type 1 diabetes patients showed a moderate but significant shortening of TCRB CDR3s in all four CD4+ subsets.

In its sample, this clone was seen a few times. Its antigen is undetermined. As every portion of the isolated RNA was reverse transcribed, the sequencing read expressed TCRB transcripts. TCRdb keeps only in-frame clones here, not all; method: immunoSEQ multiplex PCR. The sample carries 600,000 or so clones, around 12% recorded once. Specimen: naive CD4+ T cells from blood. V gene TRBV7-9 combines with J gene TRBJ1-4; no definite D call. This TCR derives from a young man with type 1 diabetes. The CDR3 bases are TGTGCCAGCAGGTCTCTCGGGATCCAAGAAAAACTGTTTTTT. Translation: CASRSLGIQEKLFF.